The rows below give T cell receptor beta chains drawn from one sample of a study of blood T cell repertoires in COVID-19. Method: immunoSEQ multiplex PCR; TCRdb's copy keeps in-frame clones and lacks some. The repertoire holds about 60,000 clones, with around 80% as singletons. The specimen was peripheral blood. Source of these receptors: an older man with acute or convalescent COVID-19. The conserved cysteine and the conserved F or W are not part of the CDR3 here.

>TRBV4-1|TRBJ1-1
ASSQLGPGTEAF
>TRBV7-8|TRBJ2-7
ASSSRQGEVNEQY
>TRBV3-1/TRBV3-2|TRBJ1-1
ASSQPGGGTEAF
>TRBV19|TRBJ2-7
ASSLTYSGGDSYEQY
>TRBV7-2|TRBJ2-2
ASSTWTGDTGELF
>TRBV5-1|TRBJ1-2
ASSPGGSGYDGYT
>TRBV6-5|TRBJ2-1
ASTTGTTRYNEQF
>TRBV10-3|TRBJ1-3
AISDKDRGNTIY
>TRBV11-2|TRBJ1-4
ASSGRDKGNEKLF
>TRBV5-1|TRBJ2-1
ATSLAGAISNEQF
>TRBV5-1|TRBJ2-7
ASSSTSGRSINEQY
>TRBV5-1|TRBJ1-1
ASSLVTQGAGTEAF
>TRBV19|TRBJ1-2
ASSIHSYGYT
>TRBV7-9|TRBJ1-1
ASSLVGQKEAF
>TRBV4-2|TRBJ2-2
ASSPRDRGLGELF
>TRBV11-2|TRBJ2-7
ASTLSQGGVFFLQY
>TRBV19|TRBJ1-4
ASSDRGKGKLF
>TRBV11-2|TRBJ1-2
ASSFFGGRRDDYGYT
>TRBV6-5|TRBJ2-3
ASRNDWDGGDTQY
>TRBV6-6|TRBJ2-3
ASSWGGGTDTQY
>TRBV30|TRBJ2-3
AWSVRGGTDTQY